A single T cell receptor (beta chain) is shown here with its context. Repertoires were generated with immunoSEQ multiplex PCR, while TCRdb's copy carries only in-frame clones and drops some. This repertoire shows 31,000 or so clones, about 87% found once; its top ten account for roughly 34%. The data were obtained in a study of OX40 agonist ivuxolimab in advanced cancers. The CDR3 has 13 residues. Per germline, CDR1 LNHDA and CDR2 SQIVND (reference sequence). Between the trimmed V and J ends, which lost 5 bases and 1 base, there was a span of 9 bases. The receptor comes from an adult with an advanced solid tumor such as melanoma, head and neck, liver or kidney cancer. This material consisted of CD4+ or CD8+ T cells sorted from blood, taken in a trial of the OX40 agonist ivuxolimab. The V gene is TRBV19, the J gene TRBJ2-7; D gene uncertain. The CDR3 loop reads CASSETRSYEQYF. CDR3 in DNA: TGTGCCAGTAGTGAGACGAGATCCTACGAGCAGTACTTC. The full variable domain, with the rest looked up from reference TRBV19 and TRBJ2-7, is DGGITQSPKYLFRKEGQNVTLSCEQNLNHDAMYWYRQDPGQGLRLIYYSQIVNDFQKGDIAEGYSVSREKKESFPLTVTSAQKNPTAFYLCASSETRSYEQYFGPGTRLTVT.